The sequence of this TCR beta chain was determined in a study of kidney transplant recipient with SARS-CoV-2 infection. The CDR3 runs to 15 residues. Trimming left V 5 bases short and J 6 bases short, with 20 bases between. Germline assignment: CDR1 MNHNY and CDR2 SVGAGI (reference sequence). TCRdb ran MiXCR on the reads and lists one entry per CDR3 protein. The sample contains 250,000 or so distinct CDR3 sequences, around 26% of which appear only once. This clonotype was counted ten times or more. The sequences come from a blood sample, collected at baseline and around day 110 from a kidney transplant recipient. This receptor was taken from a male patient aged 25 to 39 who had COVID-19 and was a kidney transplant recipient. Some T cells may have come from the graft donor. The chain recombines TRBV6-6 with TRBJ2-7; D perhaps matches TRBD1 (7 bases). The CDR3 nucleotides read TGTGCCAGCAGTCTCCTCTCTCAGGGGGGTGGCGAGCAGTACTTC. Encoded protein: CASSLLSQGGGEQYF.